This entry describes one TCR beta chain. The antigen is not known. The sample is drawn from a study of post-analysis software for immune sequencing data. The study, taken as a whole, reports: In patients, about five TRBV segments were more frequent than in controls, with TRBV5-6, TRBV5-1 and TRBV20-1 among them.

Unique molecular identifiers were carried by the TCR beta cDNA libraries. TCRdb passed the PCR reads through MiXCR, listing each CDR3 protein once. The sample gives approximately 730,000 distinct CDR3 sequences, around 46% of which show up once; 4.9% is in the top ten. Germline-derived CDR1 and CDR2 are SGHTA and FQGTGA. V lost 0 bases and J 4 bases, leaving 15 bases between the germline ends. This CDR3 comprises 16 residues. Sequences were obtained from blood. The chain has TRBV7-3 and TRBJ1-2; D call uncertain. This sequence originates from a girl aged 10-17 years with multiple sclerosis. The CDR3 sequence is CASSLTARGSGYGYTF. The CDR3 coding sequence is TGTGCCAGCAGCTTAACGGCTCGAGGGAGCGGCTATGGCTACACCTTC. Full variable domain (missing parts from reference TRBV7-3 and TRBJ1-2): GAGVSQTPSNKVTEKGKYVELRCDPISGHTALYWYRQSLGQGPEFLIYFQGTGAADDSGLPNDRFFAVRPEGSVSTLKIQRTERGDSAVYLCASSLTARGSGYGYTFGSGTRLTVV.